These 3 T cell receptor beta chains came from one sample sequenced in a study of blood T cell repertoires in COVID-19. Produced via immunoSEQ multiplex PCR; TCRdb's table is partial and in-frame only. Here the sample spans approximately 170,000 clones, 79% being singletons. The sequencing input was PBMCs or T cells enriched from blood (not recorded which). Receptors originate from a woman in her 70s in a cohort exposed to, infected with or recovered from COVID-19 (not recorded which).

The CDR3 DNA reads TGCGCCAGCAGCGAAACCGGGACAGGGGTAAATTCACCCCTCCACTTT. Amino acid sequence: CASSETGTGVNSPLHF. The rearrangement joins TRBV4-3 to TRBJ1-6, with 10 bases lining up with TRBD1. Germline V gene sequence: CDR1 LGHNA, CDR2 YSLEER. Trimming cost V 5 bases and J 7 bases; bases outside gene matches: 8. This CDR3 is built from 16 residues.

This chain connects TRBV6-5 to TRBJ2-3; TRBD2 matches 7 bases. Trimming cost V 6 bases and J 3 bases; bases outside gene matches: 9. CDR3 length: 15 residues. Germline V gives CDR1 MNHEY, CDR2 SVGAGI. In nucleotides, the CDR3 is TGTGCCAGCAGAAGACTAGCCCTATTGACAGATACGCAGTATTTT. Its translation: CASRRLALLTDTQYF.

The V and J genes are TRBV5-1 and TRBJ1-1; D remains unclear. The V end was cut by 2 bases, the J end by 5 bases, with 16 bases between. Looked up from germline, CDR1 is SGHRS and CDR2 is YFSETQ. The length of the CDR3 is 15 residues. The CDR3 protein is CASSFDRRVGTEAFF. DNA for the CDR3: TGCGCCAGCAGCTTTGACCGGAGGGTAGGAACTGAAGCTTTCTTT.